The rows below give T cell receptor beta chains drawn from one sample of a study of blood T cells in healthy people across ages. TCRdb reprocessed the 5' RACE reads with MiXCR, giving one entry per CDR3 protein. The data show about 780,000 distinct CDR3 sequences, with less than 80% seen just once and 25% to 35% held by the top ten. The sequenced sample was blood. The receptors were sampled from a man aged 30 to 45 in good health. Each CDR3 is given with its conserved first and last residue. The D gene is left open where the match is weak. Some rows mark clone size as missing; the rest say once, few, many or name a class of expanded clone.

v_gene	abundance	j_gene	d_gene	CDR3nt	CDR3aa
TRBV27	-	TRBJ2-7	TRBD2	TGTGCCAGCAGTACGACTAGCGGGCCCCACTACGAGCAGTACTTC	CASSTTSGPHYEQYF
TRBV7-2	-	TRBJ2-5	-	TGTGCCAGCTTAGCGGAACCCTCCTGGCGGGAGACCCAGTACTTC	CASLAEPSWRETQYF
TRBV4-2	-	TRBJ1-2	TRBD1	TGTGCCAGCAGCCAAGATCGAATAACAGGGGGCAGTGGCTACACCTTC	CASSQDRITGGSGYTF
TRBV7-8	-	TRBJ2-1	-	TGTGCCAGCAGCCCCCGGGTCCGCGATGAGCAGTTCTTC	CASSPRVRDEQFF
TRBV6-2/TRBV6-3	-	TRBJ1-6	-	TGTGCCAGCAGTTACGACGGGAGTAATTCACCCCTCCACTTT	CASSYDGSNSPLHF
TRBV4-3	-	TRBJ1-6	-	TGCGCCAGCAGCCAAAAGTCCCCCACAGTGGGGCTGCGCAATTCACCCCTCCACTTT	CASSQKSPTVGLRNSPLHF
TRBV12-3/TRBV12-4	-	TRBJ1-2	-	TGTGCCAGCAGTCCCGAGCTACAGGGAGCCTATGGCTACACCTTC	CASSPELQGAYGYTF
TRBV12-3/TRBV12-4	-	TRBJ2-5	TRBD1	TGTGCCAGCAGTGATCATGGGACAGGCGGGGAGACCCAGTACTTC	CASSDHGTGGETQYF
TRBV28	-	TRBJ2-7	-	TGTGCTGCCGGGAGTCCCTACGAGCAGTACTTC	CAAGSPYEQYF
TRBV12-3/TRBV12-4	-	TRBJ2-5	TRBD1	TGTGCCAGCAGTCTCACAGGGGGCAGGGAGACCCAGTACTTC	CASSLTGGRETQYF
TRBV4-3	-	TRBJ2-7	-	TGCGCCAGCAGCCAAGGTTCAGGGCCCTACGAGCAGTACTTC	CASSQGSGPYEQYF
TRBV6-6	-	TRBJ1-1	-	TGTGCCAGCAGTTACGGTGGGGGACTGAACACTGAAGCTTTCTTT	CASSYGGGLNTEAFF
TRBV5-1	-	TRBJ2-1	TRBD1	TGCGCCAGCAGCACAGGGGATGAGCAGTTCTTC	CASSTGDEQFF
TRBV7-2	-	TRBJ1-4	TRBD1	TGTGCCAGCAGCTCGACAGGGGGGGTCGAAAAACTGTTTTTT	CASSSTGGVEKLFF
TRBV20-1	-	TRBJ2-5	TRBD2	TGCAGTTGTGTAGCGGGGGGGCCAGAGACCCAGTACTTC	CSCVAGGPETQYF
TRBV3-1	-	TRBJ2-1	TRBD1	TGTGCCAGCAGCCAGGGTTTGGGACAGGGGGAGTTTGAGCAGTTCTTC	CASSQGLGQGEFEQFF
TRBV3-1	-	TRBJ1-2	TRBD1	TGTGCCAGCAGCCAAAGGGACAGGGTGTCCAACTATGGCTACACCTTC	CASSQRDRVSNYGYTF
TRBV10-3	few	TRBJ1-6	TRBD1	TGTGCCATCAGACGAGACAGGGCTAATTCACCCCTCCACTTT	CAIRRDRANSPLHF
TRBV2	-	TRBJ1-5	TRBD1	TGTGCCAGCAGGGACAGGGGACTCATTAGCAATCAGCCCCAGCATTTT	CASRDRGLISNQPQHF
TRBV7-7	-	TRBJ2-7	-	TGTGCCAGCAGCTTTAACCTGCGCGGAGAGCAGTACTTC	CASSFNLRGEQYF
TRBV10-3	few	TRBJ2-1	-	TGTGCCATCAGAGGAGACAGGGAGCAGTTCTTC	CAIRGDREQFF
TRBV5-1	few	TRBJ2-7	TRBD1	TGCGCCAGCAGGACTGGACAGGGGCCTACCTACGAGCAGTACTTC	CASRTGQGPTYEQYF
TRBV5-1	few	TRBJ2-5	TRBD1	TGCGCCAGCAGCTTGGCCAGGACAGGGGGCGGTTCCCAGACCCAGTACTTC	CASSLARTGGGSQTQYF
TRBV6-2/TRBV6-3	-	TRBJ1-1	-	TGTGCCAGCAGTCCCCGGGAGGGTTCTGAAGCTTTCTTT	CASSPREGSEAFF
TRBV29-1	-	TRBJ2-3	TRBD2	TGCAGCGTTGAACTAGCGGGGGCTAGCACAGATACGCAGTATTTT	CSVELAGASTDTQYF
TRBV25-1	-	TRBJ2-7	-	TGTGCCAGCAGTGAAGGGCCCTCCGGCGAGCAGTACTTC	CASSEGPSGEQYF
TRBV18	few	TRBJ2-7	TRBD1	TGTGCCAGCTCGGCCGGGACAGGGGTTAACGAGCAGTACTTC	CASSAGTGVNEQYF
TRBV5-1	-	TRBJ1-5	-	TGCGCCAGCAGCCCAACAGGGATCAATCAGCCCCAGCATTTT	CASSPTGINQPQHF
TRBV7-9	-	TRBJ2-1	TRBD2	TGTGCCACGGAGAGCGGGGGCGTCTACAATGAGCAGTTCTTC	CATESGGVYNEQFF
TRBV20-1	-	TRBJ2-5	-	TGCAGTGCTAGCGGACAGCCAGAGACCCAGTACTTC	CSASGQPETQYF
TRBV7-9	-	TRBJ2-1	TRBD1	TGTGCCAGCAGGGGTCCGACAGGGCCAGAGCGAAAGTTCTTC	CASRGPTGPERKFF
TRBV5-1	once	TRBJ2-2	-	TGCGCCAGCAGCTTGGACAGGGATGACGGGGAGCTGTTTTTT	CASSLDRDDGELFF
TRBV5-1	-	TRBJ2-5	TRBD2	TGCGCCAGCAGCTTGGCAATAGCGGGGGCTCAAGAGACCCAGTACTTC	CASSLAIAGAQETQYF
TRBV4-2	-	TRBJ2-5	-	TGTGCCAGCAGCGTGAGAGTTTACGATGGGGAGACCCAGTACTTC	CASSVRVYDGETQYF
TRBV6-1	-	TRBJ2-5	-	TGTGCCAGCAGTGAGCGTGGGGGACACCAAGAGACCCAGTACTTC	CASSERGGHQETQYF
TRBV25-1	few	TRBJ1-2	-	TGTGCCAGCAGTGAGGGGGAGGTCTATGGCTACACCTTC	CASSEGEVYGYTF
TRBV18	-	TRBJ2-1	-	TGTGCCAGCTCACCGCAATCAACAGGCGTCAACAATGAGCAGTTCTTC	CASSPQSTGVNNEQFF
TRBV11-2	-	TRBJ2-3	TRBD2	TGTGCCAGCAGCTTAGGATTAGCGGGGCAGGTAGATACGCAGTATTTT	CASSLGLAGQVDTQYF
TRBV7-2	-	TRBJ2-1	TRBD1	TGTGCCAGCAGCTTAGAATCGGGACAGGGTTACAATGAGCAGTTCTTC	CASSLESGQGYNEQFF
TRBV25-1	-	TRBJ2-7	-	TGTGCCAGCAGTAGCTCCCCCGCGGGGTTTGACGAGCAGTACTTC	CASSSSPAGFDEQYF
TRBV6-5	-	TRBJ2-7	-	TGTGCCAGCAGTTACGCCCGAGCAGCCTACGAGCAGTACTTC	CASSYARAAYEQYF
TRBV2	-	TRBJ2-5	TRBD2	TGTGCCAGCAGTGGCCTGGGGACTAGCGGACAAGAGACCCAGTACTTC	CASSGLGTSGQETQYF
TRBV6-5	-	TRBJ2-1	-	TGTGCCAGCAGGGGGGGGGACAGCAGTGAGCAGTTCTTC	CASRGGDSSEQFF
TRBV28	-	TRBJ2-5	TRBD1	TGTGCCAGCAGTTTACAGGGGGCGCCGGAGACCCAGTACTTC	CASSLQGAPETQYF
TRBV7-9	once	TRBJ1-2	-	TGTGCCAGCAGCTCCTACCCGCAGGGCCCCTATGGCTACACCTTC	CASSSYPQGPYGYTF
TRBV18	many	TRBJ1-1	-	TGTGCCAGCTCCCTCCGGAAAGGAAACGCTGAAGCTTTCTTT	CASSLRKGNAEAFF
TRBV12-3/TRBV12-4	few	TRBJ2-5	-	TGTGCCAGCAGCCCTGACCAGCACTTAAGTCAAGAGACCCAGTACTTC	CASSPDQHLSQETQYF
TRBV7-2	-	TRBJ2-5	-	TGTGCCAGCAGCTTAGCGCTGGCAGGGTCACAAGAGACCCAGTACTTC	CASSLALAGSQETQYF
TRBV28	-	TRBJ2-5	TRBD1	TGTGCCAGCAGTCCGACAGGGTTAGAGACCCAGTACTTC	CASSPTGLETQYF
TRBV7-9	-	TRBJ2-5	-	TGTGCCAGCAGCTCGGCGCGGGCAGGGCAAGAGACCCAGTACTTC	CASSSARAGQETQYF
TRBV3-1	-	TRBJ1-2	-	TGTGCCAGCAGCCAAGGAACGGGCTTTGGCTACACCTTC	CASSQGTGFGYTF
TRBV20-1	-	TRBJ2-3	TRBD2	TGCAGTGCTAGACCATTAGAGGGACTAGCGGAGACAGATACGCAGTATTTT	CSARPLEGLAETDTQYF
TRBV4-2	-	TRBJ2-7	-	TGTGCCAGCAGCCAAGAGTTAACGGGGACCTACGAGCAGTACTTC	CASSQELTGTYEQYF
TRBV6-6	-	TRBJ2-5	-	TGTGCCAGCAGTTATATGTCCGTTGTCCAAGAGACCCAGTACTTC	CASSYMSVVQETQYF
TRBV7-3	few	TRBJ2-7	-	TGTGCCAGCAGCCCCCACGGCTCCTACGAGCAGTACTTC	CASSPHGSYEQYF
TRBV10-2	-	TRBJ2-7	-	TGCGCCAGCAGTGAGCAGGGGGGCCGAAATACCTACGAGCAGTACTTC	CASSEQGGRNTYEQYF
TRBV4-1	-	TRBJ1-5	-	TGCGCCAGCAGCCAAGCACAAAGGACCCCTCAGCCCCAGCATTTT	CASSQAQRTPQPQHF
TRBV7-8	few	TRBJ2-1	-	TGTGCCAGCAGCTTAGTATCTTTTGGTAGCGGTGAGCAGTTCTTC	CASSLVSFGSGEQFF
TRBV7-2	-	TRBJ2-7	-	TGTGCCAGCAGCCCGAAGGAGGGATTCGAGCAGTACTTC	CASSPKEGFEQYF